This T cell receptor (beta chain) originates from a study of T cells after yellow fever vaccination. Study-wide context: Researchers used SMART-Seq v4 Ultra Low Input to prepare fractions that had low cell numbers. Overall study results and limits: Subsequent to the booster, the majority of primary-vaccination clones reappeared (96% CD4, 88% CD8).

The V end was cut by 2 bases, the J end by 0 bases, with 17 bases between. The germline gives CDR1 SGHAT, CDR2 FQNNGV. The CDR3 consists of 18 residues. Each CDR3 protein gets one entry after TCRdb re-called the 5' RACE reads with MiXCR. This sample has some 120,000 distinct CDR3 sequences, with 8.4% found just once. This clonotype was found many times. The antigen remains unidentified. The chain uses TRBV11-2 and TRBJ1-3; the D is unclear. Sequenced material: CD8+ T cells sorted from PBMCs, taken 45 days after the yellow fever booster vaccination. The source of this sequence is a man aged 30-40 years who received the YFV17D yellow fever vaccine. The CDR3: CASSLFSNVLSSGNTIYF. Written as DNA, the CDR3 is TGTGCCAGCAGCTTATTTTCGAACGTACTTTCCTCTGGAAACACCATATATTTT.